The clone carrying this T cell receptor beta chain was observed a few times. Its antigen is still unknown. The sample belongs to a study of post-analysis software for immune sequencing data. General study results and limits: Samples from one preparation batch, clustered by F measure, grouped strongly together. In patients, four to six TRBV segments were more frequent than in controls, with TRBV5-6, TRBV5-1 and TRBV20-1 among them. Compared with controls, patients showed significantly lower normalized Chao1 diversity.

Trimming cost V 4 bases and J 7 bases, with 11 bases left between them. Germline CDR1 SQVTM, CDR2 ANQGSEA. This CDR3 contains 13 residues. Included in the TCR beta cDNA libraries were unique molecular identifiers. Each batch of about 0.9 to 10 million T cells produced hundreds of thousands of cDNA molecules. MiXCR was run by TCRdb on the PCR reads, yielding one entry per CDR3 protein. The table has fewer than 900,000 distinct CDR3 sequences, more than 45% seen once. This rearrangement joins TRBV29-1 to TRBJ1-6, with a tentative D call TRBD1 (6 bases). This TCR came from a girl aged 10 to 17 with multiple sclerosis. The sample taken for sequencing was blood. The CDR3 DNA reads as TGCAGCGTTGTTTCACAGGGAAATTCACCCCTCCACTTT. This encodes CSVVSQGNSPLHF.